The present T cell receptor (beta chain) was sequenced within a study of glioma-infiltrating T cells after dendritic cell vaccination. Time point noted: after dendritic cell vaccination, including at tumor progression/relapse. Sequenced by immunoSEQ multiplex PCR; TCRdb stores in-frame clones only, minus some. The sample holds more than 85,000 clones; around 89% are singletons and the top ten take roughly 3%. This clone was counted once. The clonotype originates from a human donor with glioblastoma. The source was blood, collected after dendritic cell vaccination.

This CDR3 is CASSYSGGLGTEAFF. The CDR3 DNA follows: TGTGCCAGCAGTTACTCGGGGGGGCTAGGGACTGAAGCTTTCTTT. The chain uses TRBV6-5 and TRBJ1-1; the D gene is possibly TRBD1 (6 bases). Germline assignment: CDR1 MNHEY and CDR2 SVGAGI. Trimming shortened V by 0 bases and J by 5 bases, and 13 bases separated the two germline ends. The CDR3 spans 15 residues.